The TCR beta chain described here comes from a study of cytomegalovirus exposure and HLA in healthy donors (dated by TCRdb to 2017 to 2019). About the full investigation: An earlier analysis of 587 of the donors reported 250 to 300 Gb of sequence data and 90 million to 120 million unique TCR beta sequences obtained from roughly 170 million T cells. An early release that covered more than 550 HLA-typed donors contained around 330 gigabases of sequencing data and 65 million to 100 million unique TCR sequences. The genetic ancestry cluster associated with self-reported Caucasian donors included 81% of the 398 genotyped donors. The study aimed to test whether cataloging public T cell receptors could reveal signatures of past pathogen exposure. The study profiled the T cell repertoires of under 850 subjects by immunosequencing and related them to cytomegalovirus serostatus. Along with the approximately 700-subject first cohort, a separate validation cohort of over 90 different subjects was used. High-throughput TCR immunosequencing, statistical association of individual TCRs with disease status, and machine learning were combined to predict cytomegalovirus infection status. To study patterns of TCR occurrence, a later analysis re-analyzed previously published TCR beta repertoires from several hundred donors and added high-resolution HLA genotyping. Rather than drawing on any new phenotypic data, the later analysis identified candidate immune exposures from TCR beta sequences and the way those sequences occurred across donors. In an earlier analysis of a few hundred of the donors, high-throughput TCR beta sequencing was used to judge whether each TCR beta V gene segment behaved as functional or pseudogenic. Donor age, sex, ethnicity and CMV serostatus were compiled alongside the repertoire data. A later genetic analysis used genome-wide SNP genotypes for about 65% of the 666 donors, treating that subset as a discovery cohort. Every repertoire in the discovery cohort had been generated on one and the same sequencing platform. Class I and class II HLA loci were covered by the typing at four-digit resolution. Typing coverage differed by locus: A, B, C, DRB1 and DQB1 were typed in about 620-630 donors, DQA1 in approximately 520, DPA1 in 606, and DPB1 in 450 to 480. Because of strong linkage in the cohort, 4 to 6 DR-DQ haplotypes were treated as single units for association and clustering. Across around 400 genotyped donors of the cohort, an average of approximately 240,000 unique TCR beta nucleotide sequences per donor were sequenced, and 15% to 20% of those sequences were non-productive.

CDR1 and CDR2, per the germline V gene (reference sequence), are SEHNR and FQNEAQ. The V and J ends are trimmed by 6 bases and 1 base, leaving 12 bases between them. From the cysteine through the phenylalanine, the CDR3 covers 15 amino acids. The read is trimmed to its CDR3 DNA, 45 bases read in frame from base 1. The cohort comprised more than 550 healthy bone marrow donors. All cohort members were sampled while nominally healthy, although unrecorded immune exposures were likely present. The donor was CMV seronegative and belonged to the group of more than 300 seronegative cohort members. A peripheral blood sample was provided by each donor, and peripheral blood mononuclear cells were used for TCR beta sequencing. The Qiagen DNeasy Blood Extraction Kit was used to extract genomic DNA from the blood cell samples. Summary of the overall study and its limitations: Correlated functional status among segregating V segments might reflect linkage disequilibrium, but an unknown experimental factor could not be ruled out. In this cohort, only TCR beta chains were sequenced, and detectable features were limited by the absence of alpha or paired-chain data. A later analysis reported that several top co-occurrence clusters appeared linked to parvovirus B19, influenza, CMV and Epstein-Barr virus. In a later analysis, HLA-associated TCR beta chains were found to be more clonally expanded and to have lower generation probabilities than equally common non-associated chains. In the study, 150 to 200 TCR beta chains were listed as associated with cytomegalovirus. Broadly in line with IMGT annotations, most TCR beta V segments showed up in productive rearrangements about 87% or about 30% of the time in an earlier analysis of roughly 590 of the donors. Because HLA typing was unavailable for some donors at each locus, only the typed subset was used in association tests. A further reported finding was that TCR beta sequences accurately predicted the HLA-A and HLA-B alleles for most subjects in the first cohort. When HLA alleles, especially DR and DQ, strongly co-occurred, attributing TCR associations to individual alleles was difficult. In a later genetic analysis, fewer N-insertions in productive TCRs were reported among donors in an Asian-associated ancestry cluster than the approximately 630-donor mean. Three of the identified cytomegalovirus-associated TCR beta chains were confirmed in vitro to be specific for cytomegalovirus antigens. Over 15 rarely observed V segments, including chromosome 9 orphons, were excluded from the earlier analysis of a few hundred of the donors because counts were too low. It was suggested by the authors that the approach could potentially be generalized to other disease states and immunological phenotypes. A later analysis associated about 17,000 TCR beta sequences with specific HLA alleles at a false discovery rate of 0.05. In a later analysis, TCR association rates were found to vary across HLA loci, with the most associated TCRs seen for DRB1 alleles and the fewest for HLA-C alleles. The classifier was reported to diagnose cytomegalovirus status with high specificity and sensitivity in both the original and validation cohorts. Some IMGT-functional V segments, including TRBV6-2 and TRBV6-3, could not be told apart with the 87-base-pair reads, so those segments were excluded. Across donors, most TCR sequences were observed very rarely, whereas some public TCRs were present in many individuals. A cluster of highly shared sequence variants was judged likely to represent a technical artifact of the sequencing pipeline. CMV serostatus was the only immune exposure information available for the cohort. An association between a missense DCLRE1C variant and V-gene and J-gene trimming of TCR beta chains was found in a later genetic analysis and replicated in an independent cohort. In a later analysis, most CMV-associated TCR beta chains were found to appear HLA-restricted, with HLA associations seemingly driven largely by CMV exposure. The presence/absence analyses assumed that sequencing depth was roughly uniform across donors, and that assumption may not be true.

Regarding this clone: Its antigen remains undetermined. It has no much larger one-base neighbor in the sample; base qualities were not kept.

The library was prepared using the immunoSEQ multiplex PCR assay. A mixture of 60 forward primers for TCR Vbeta segments and 13 reverse primers for TCR Jbeta segments was used in the multiplex PCR. A multiplex PCR assay on genomic DNA amplified the CDR3 region of rearranged TCR beta genes. The Illumina HiSeq System was used to sequence the amplified TCR beta libraries as 87-base-pair reads. The published analysis was carried out like this. A later analysis tallied around 87 million unique TCR beta chains across the 700 or so repertoires, and some 10 million of those chains were shared by two or more donors. A nearest-neighbor algorithm error-corrected the raw reads and collapsed the reads into unique sequences, merging closely related sequences to remove PCR and sequencing errors. Alignment of CDR3 sequences to IMGT reference sequences was used to assign V, D and J gene segments. For a sequence to be retained, a match of at least six nucleotides was required to both a V gene segment and a J gene segment. Rearrangements were classified as productive when the CDR3 lacked stop codons and remained in frame with V and J, and all other rearrangements were classified as non-productive. Following IMGT convention, CDR3 was defined as the stretch from the second conserved V-encoded cysteine up to the conserved J-encoded phenylalanine. In an earlier analysis of 500 to 650 of the donors, sequences lacking an unambiguous match to a single V gene segment were excluded. An earlier analysis of 587 of the donors called V segments functional above 56.7% productive rearrangements and segregating when the between-donor standard deviation exceeded 5%. A statistical classification framework was built to diagnose cytomegalovirus status from the catalog of TCR beta chain sequences. In a later analysis, TCR nucleotide sequences were compared against IMGT/GENE-DB human TR gene sequences so that V and J genes could be assigned. The TCRdist pipeline was used in a later analysis to assign CDR3 sequences and most-parsimonious VDJ recombination scenarios. In a later analysis, each TCR beta chain was defined by its CDR3 amino acid sequence together with its V-gene family, and reads without a unique V-gene family were excluded. A later analysis removed 592 highly shared, low-generation-probability nucleotide sequences to deal with suspected cross-contamination and a sequencing artifact. For each public chain, a later analysis derived a clonal expansion index from normalized ranks of inferred template counts within each repertoire. In a later analysis, generation probabilities were computed with a VDJ recombination model fitted to out-of-frame rearrangements, and the resulting probabilities were checked against IGoR. In a later analysis, hypergeometric tests were used to score TCR-TCR, TCR-HLA and TCR-CMV co-occurrence, with a repertoire-size bias correction applied to TCR pairs. In a later analysis, false discovery rates were estimated by permuting HLA or CMV assignments 20 times. In a later analysis, co-occurring TCRs were grouped with DBSCAN, and TCRdist sequence similarity was added when clustering was performed within HLA-allele-positive subsets. For co-occurrence clustering, repertoires with fewer than 30,000 or more than 120,000 public chains were excluded, along with roughly 5 repertoires with anomalous nucleotide sharing. Here the immuneACCESS table is served through TCRdb, limited to in-frame sequences with V and J called. Missing clones are a known gap in these copies; in checked studies unresolved V genes cover under half, and the rest lacks a known reason. V, J and clone size are taken as reported in that table, and D and trimming were inferred from the DNA itself. The sample yields more than 70,000 clones; approximately 80% were counted once. The ten largest clones represent around 2.8% of the sample.

The receptor comes from a man in his forties in good health and CMV-seronegative. Specimen: PBMCs. The chain was built from TRBV7-9 and TRBJ2-2, with TRBD1 tentatively as D gene (5 bases match). The CDR3 region has the sequence CASSFATGNTGELFF. The DNA reads as follows: TGTGCCAGCAGTTTCGCCACAGGGAACACCGGGGAGCTGTTTTTT.